This T cell receptor beta chain emerged from a study of blood T cell repertoires in COVID-19 (TCRdb year 2020). With regard to the full study: The collaborator samples originated in the United States, Italy and Spain and spanned the acute and convalescent phases of COVID-19. The prospective study material was composed of cDNA or gDNA derived from T cells, B-cell-depleted T cells, or PBMCs. Deeply sampled blood TCRbeta repertoires from subjects exposed to, actively infected with, or recovered from COVID-19 were included in the dataset. The repertoires were made available in a free public database intended to serve as a resource for research on the immune response to SARS-CoV-2. The samples were drawn from two sources: the first 160 participants of the ongoing ImmuneRACE study, and over 950 subjects contributed by 6 global collaborators. The sample metadata nearly always contained a de-identified subject ID, COVID-19 status, age in years and sex. Where available, HLA class I and class II types were taken from metadata supplied by the sample provider and were not determined by assay-based typing. What the research found in general, with its limitations: The amount of clinical and demographic metadata varied by source and participant and was provided uncurated.

Concerning this clone: What antigen it recognizes has not been identified. The record has no base qualities; no much larger clone is one base away.

Each collaborating institution followed its own protocols to collect whole blood in K2EDTA tubes. For TCRbeta analysis, collaborators shipped samples in one of three forms: frozen whole blood, isolated PBMCs, or DNA extracted from either of those sample types. The germline V gene (reference sequence) gives CDR1 as SGHNT and CDR2 as YYREEE. Relative to germline, V is missing 0 bases and J is missing 8 bases, with 4 bases of the junction outside any gene match. The CDR3 runs 15 residues from the cysteine to the phenylalanine. Only the CDR3 portion is preserved as DNA: 45 bases, with reading frame beginning at the first base. TCRbeta CDR3 regions were amplified from genomic DNA by means of the immunoSEQ Assay, a bias-controlled multiplex PCR. Under the source paper's analysis protocol: Within the assay, amplification of reference gene primers was used to estimate how many nucleated cells each sample contained. To quantify the absolute abundance of each unique TCRbeta CDR3 rearrangement, sequence reads were collapsed and filtered. For each sample, productive Simpson clonality was calculated as the square root of Simpson's diversity index over productive rearrangements. TCRdb mirrors the immuneACCESS table, restricted to in-frame sequences. Some clones are absent from its copies; in checked studies, under half trace to an unresolved V gene, and the reason for the others is unknown. V and J calls and clone size are given by that table; D and trimming were obtained from the DNA. The sample includes 140,000 to 150,000 clones, with approximately 85% observed a single time. 2.6% of the sample rests with the top ten.

The sequenced sample was peripheral blood. The source is a human donor with acute or convalescent COVID-19. The donor label of this sample is uncertain. Recombination joined TRBV5-4 with TRBJ2-3, and TRBD2 aligns with 12 junction nucleotides. The DNA sequence follows: TGTGCCAGCAGCTTGGCACTAGCGGGAGGAGTTACGCAGTATTTT. Translated, it reads CASSLALAGGVTQYF.